These T cell receptor beta chains were read from a single sample in a study of lymphopenia after photon versus proton radiotherapy. The method was immunoSEQ multiplex PCR; TCRdb's version includes in-frame clones alone and lacks a portion of them. The sample yields tens of thousands of clones, 92% seen once. The source material was peripheral blood, sampled from a patient treated with photon-based radiotherapy. These receptors originate from a woman aged 40 to 50 with cholangiocarcinoma. The CDR3 runs from the conserved cysteine through the conserved F or W. D genes are given only for firm matches.

TRBJ2-4,.,TRBV30,TGTGCCTGGAGTGTACCTCTTGCCAAAAACATTCAGTACTTC,CAWSVPLAKNIQYF
TRBJ1-1,TRBD1,TRBV2,TGTGCCAGCATTAGGGGACAGGGGAAGGGAAACACTGAAGCTTTCTTT,CASIRGQGKGNTEAFF
TRBJ2-1,TRBD2,TRBV19,TGTGCCAGTAGTTCGGCCCTAGCGGGTTACAATGAGCAGTTCTTC,CASSSALAGYNEQFF
TRBJ2-7,.,TRBV11-2,TGTGCCAGCAGCGAATCTTCAGGGTCCTACGAGCAGTACTTC,CASSESSGSYEQYF
TRBJ1-3,.,TRBV28,TGTGCCAGCAGTTCGGACGACAGAAACACCATATATTTT,CASSSDDRNTIYF
TRBJ1-2,TRBD1,TRBV11-2,TGTGCCAGCAGCCGCCGGACAGGGGAATACGGCTACACCTTC,CASSRRTGEYGYTF
TRBJ2-3,.,TRBV1,TGCACCAGCAGCCAATCAGAGTGGGGGGAAAGAGATACGCAGTATTTT,CTSSQSEWGERDTQYF
TRBJ2-7,.,TRBV27,TGTGCCAGCAGACCCCTCCGGGACCTTGCTGAAGAGCAGTACTTC,CASRPLRDLAEEQYF
TRBJ2-3,.,TRBV10-3,TGTGCCATCAGTGCACCGGGAGCCGCGGGGGATACGCAGTATTTT,CAISAPGAAGDTQYF
TRBJ1-4,TRBD1,TRBV11-2,TGTGCCAGCAGCACCAGGACAGGGGAAGAAAAACTGTTTTTT,CASSTRTGEEKLFF
TRBJ2-7,.,TRBV5-5,TGTGCCAGCAGTCTTCTCTCCTACGAGCAGTACTTC,CASSLLSYEQYF
TRBJ1-6,.,TRBV14,TGTGCCAGCAGCCAAGGCCTAAATTCACCCCTCCACTTT,CASSQGLNSPLHF
TRBJ1-2,.,TRBV5-4,TGTGCCAGCAGCTTCCACGAACTAAGCCCCCTCTCCTTC,CASSFHELSPLSF
TRBJ1-1,.,TRBV5-1,TGCGCCAGCAGCTCCGGGACAAGAGTCTCTGGCACTGAAGCTTTCTTT,CASSSGTRVSGTEAFF
TRBJ2-1,.,TRBV5-6,TGTGCCAGCAGCTTAGGCGAGGGATTTTACAATGAGCAGTTCTTC,CASSLGEGFYNEQFF
TRBJ1-4,TRBD1,TRBV6-1,TGTGCCAGCAGAGACCCGGGACAGGGTTCTGAAAAACTGTTTTTT,CASRDPGQGSEKLFF
TRBJ2-1,.,TRBV27,TGTGCCAGCAGTTTTGGGGGGCTTCAGCCGGGTGAGCAGTTCTTC,CASSFGGLQPGEQFF
TRBJ2-6,TRBD1,TRBV28,TGTGCCAGCAGCTCCGGGACAGGGGTCGCCAACGTCCTGACTTTC,CASSSGTGVANVLTF
TRBJ2-1,.,TRBV11-1,TGTGCCAGCAGCTTATGGACACCGAACAATGAGCAGTTCTTC,CASSLWTPNNEQFF
TRBJ2-2,TRBD2,TRBV28,TGTGCCAGCAGCAAGGGACTAGCTAAAACCGGGGAGCTGTTTTTT,CASSKGLAKTGELFF
TRBJ2-1,.,TRBV6-4,TGTGCCAGCAGTGAGATCGGGAGAGGGGGCGAGGAGCAGTTCTTC,CASSEIGRGGEEQFF
TRBJ1-1,.,TRBV14,TGTGCCAGCAGCTCAGAGGTTCGGGGAACTGAAGCTTTCTTT,CASSSEVRGTEAFF
TRBJ2-7,.,TRBV7-6,TGTGCCAGCAGCCCCCGCACTTTCTCCTACGAGCAGTACTTC,CASSPRTFSYEQYF
TRBJ2-5,.,TRBV11-1,TGTGCCAGCAGCTCCCTTCCTCCGGGACACCCTCAAGAGACCCAGTACTTC,CASSSLPPGHPQETQYF